The T cell receptor (beta chain) under discussion was sequenced for a study of memory CD4+ T cells and cytomegalovirus serostatus. Repertoires were generated with immunoSEQ multiplex PCR, while TCRdb's copy carries only in-frame clones and drops some. In the table there are about 73,000 clones, around 78% of which are singletons. The sort gate was single viable CD3+CD4+CD8-CD45RO+ cells for memory CD4+ T cells. Serum IgG to CMV pp150, pp28, p38 and p52 defined serostatus. This clone was seen more than once but under ten times. The receptor comes from an adult in good health and CMV-seropositive. Sequenced sample: memory CD4+ T cells from blood.

DNA for the CDR3: TGTGCCAGCAGTGAATCGGCGGGAGCCTATGGCTACACCTTC. Translating gives CASSESAGAYGYTF. V gene TRBV2 combines with J gene TRBJ1-2; D uncertain. CDR3 length equals 14 residues. The V gene's germline CDR1 is SNHLY and CDR2 FYNNEI. Trimming shortened V by 2 bases and J by 4 bases, and 11 bases separated the two germline ends.